One sample yielded the 17 T cell receptor beta chains listed below, sequenced in a study of T cells in Graves' hyperthyroidism and ophthalmopathy. Template material for amplifying TCR beta CDR3 regions consisted of RNA transcripts. The primer set for the first-round RT-PCR of the TCR CDR3 was HTBI. One entry per CDR3 protein, called by TCRdb with MiXCR from the multiplex PCR reads. The sample shows nearly 600,000 distinct CDR3 sequences, approximately 15% of them seen only once. The sample taken for sequencing was blood. The receptor set was obtained from a woman younger than 30 with Graves' ophthalmopathy.

This clonotype was seen ten or more times. The genes are TRBV29-1 and TRBJ1-1; D uncertain. Deletions cut 4 bases from V and 8 bases from J, with 11 bases between. Germline CDR1 reads SQVTM; CDR2 reads ANQGSEA. This CDR3 comprises 11 residues. The CDR3 region has the DNA TGCAGCGTTGGGGATCGATACGAAGCTTTCTTT. Encoded protein: CSVGDRYEAFF.

V gene TRBV7-3 combines with J gene TRBJ2-2, with D possibly TRBD2 on 5 matching bases. Germline lookup yields CDR1 SGHTA and CDR2 FQGTGA. The germline V and J ends were trimmed by 5 bases and 6 bases, with 16 bases remaining between them. CDR3 length: 15 amino acids. The CDR3 here is CASSPPTRRSGELFF. The DNA of the CDR3 is TGTGCCAGCAGCCCCCCAACCCGGAGGTCCGGGGAGCTGTTTTTT.

This clonotype was detected only a few times. V usage is TRBV27 and J usage is TRBJ2-7; 10 bases line up with TRBD1. From germline, CDR1 is MNHEY and CDR2 SMNVEV (reference sequence). V was clipped by 3 bases and J by 5 bases; unmatched bases: 10. The CDR3 totals 16 residues. The CDR3 loop is CASSFMRTGGFNEQYF. CDR3 DNA: TGTGCCAGCAGTTTTATGAGGACAGGGGGTTTCAACGAGCAGTACTTC.

The chain couples TRBV2 to TRBJ1-2; D remains unclear. V was cut by 7 bases and J by 2 bases, with 11 bases left in between. The CDR3 totals 13 residues. Germline V gives CDR1 SNHLY, CDR2 FYNNEI. CDR3 bases: TGTGCCAGCACCCGACGGGTAAACTATGGCTACACCTTC. Amino acids: CASTRRVNYGYTF.

This clonotype was seen many times. The chain employs TRBV7-9 and TRBJ1-2; TRBD1 agrees at 7 bases. The CDR3 covers 12 residues. Looked up from germline, CDR1 is SEHNR and CDR2 is FQNEAQ (reference sequence). Unmatched junction bases numbered 2, after V lost 8 bases and J lost 2 bases. The CDR3 loop is CASVTGNYGYTF. Written as DNA, the CDR3 is TGTGCCAGCGTGACAGGGAACTATGGCTACACCTTC.

This clonotype was recorded only once. Germline and junction disagree at one end, which may indicate a read error. As DNA, the CDR3 is TGTGCCAGCAGTTGGACGCCCGGGGAGCTGTCTTTT. This encodes CASSWTPGELSF. The V gene is TRBV28, the J gene TRBJ2-2, with TRBD2 as a possible D gene (5 bases). There are 12 residues in the CDR3. Germline-derived CDR1 and CDR2 are MDHEN and SYDVKM.

V and J are TRBV27 and TRBJ2-1; 11 nucleotides line up with TRBD1. V gave up 0 bases and J gave up 8 bases; unmatched junction bases: 9. Germline CDR1 and CDR2: MNHEY and SMNVEV (reference sequence). This CDR3 is 17 amino acids long. For the CDR3, the DNA is TGTGCCAGCAGTTTATCGATTCACGGGACAGGGGGGTATGAGCAGTTCTTC. Translating it yields CASSLSIHGTGGYEQFF.

The V gene is TRBV10-2, the J gene TRBJ1-1, with D unresolved. Deletions cut 5 bases from V and 1 base from J, with 14 bases between. There are 15 residues in the CDR3. Per the germline V gene, CDR1 is WSHSY and CDR2 is SAAADI. CDR3 amino acids: CASSLPKGANTEAFF. In DNA, the CDR3 is TGCGCCAGCAGTCTCCCTAAGGGCGCGAACACTGAAGCTTTCTTT.

This clonotype was counted many times. CDR3 nucleotide sequence: TGTGCCCCTCCCCTGGGAGGGACTAACCCTTACACTGAAGCTTTCTTT. This gives the protein CAPPLGGTNPYTEAFF. The gene calls are TRBV30 and TRBJ1-1; D is perhaps TRBD1 (5 bases). Between the trimmed V and J ends, which lost 8 bases and 3 bases, there was a span of 25 bases. CDR3 size: 16 residues. CDR1 and CDR2 from the germline V gene are GTSNPN and SVGIG (reference sequence).

This clonotype was seen repeatedly, ten times or more. The rearrangement joins TRBV7-2 to TRBJ1-4, with TRBD1 matching over 7 bases. The germline gives CDR1 SGHTA, CDR2 FQGNSA. This CDR3 has 16 residues. V lost 4 bases to trimming and J lost 8 bases; unmatched junction nucleotides: 13. CDR3 in DNA: TGTGCCAGCAGCTCCTCGGCTTGGGACAGAAGAGAAAAACTGTTTTTT. This encodes CASSSSAWDRREKLFF.

This chain links TRBV7-9 with TRBJ2-5; 9 bases line up with TRBD1. Germline CDR1 reads SEHNR; CDR2 reads FQNEAQ (reference sequence). V gave up 5 bases and J gave up 5 bases; unmatched junction bases: 6. The length of the CDR3 is 14 residues. CDR3 protein: CASSPWTGDETQYF. DNA for the CDR3: TGTGCCAGCAGCCCCTGGACAGGGGATGAGACCCAGTACTTC.

At least ten counts were recorded for this clonotype. This chain connects TRBV12-3 or TRBV12-4 to TRBJ2-5; 10 nucleotides align to TRBD1. Unmatched junction bases numbered 7, after V lost 6 bases and J lost 6 bases. The length of the CDR3 is 14 residues. The CDR3 DNA reads TGTGCCAGCAGGTGGACAGGGGGAAGACAGACCCAGTACTTC. It translates to CASRWTGGRQTQYF.

Only a few counts were recorded for this clonotype. The V gene is TRBV6-2 or TRBV6-3, the J gene TRBJ2-3, with TRBD1 identical over 7 bases. There are 16 residues in the CDR3. Germline CDR1 reads MNHEY; CDR2 reads SVGEGT. The junction had 12 bases not matched to a gene; V was cut back by 3 bases and J by 6 bases. CDR3 sequence reads: CASSYRDRAIGDTQYF. CDR3 nucleotides: TGTGCCAGCAGTTATCGAGACAGGGCTATTGGGGATACGCAGTATTTT.

This clonotype was recorded only once. The chain uses TRBV28 and TRBJ2-7; 10 nucleotides align to TRBD2. The junction had 10 bases not matched to a gene; V was cut back by 6 bases and J by 2 bases. The CDR3 totals 16 residues. The germline CDR1 and CDR2 sequences are MDHEN and SYDVKM. CDR3 in amino acids: CASSPSSGSLPYEQYF. In DNA, the CDR3 is TGTGCCAGCAGCCCGTCTAGCGGGAGTCTCCCCTACGAGCAGTACTTC.

This chain connects TRBV20-1 to TRBJ1-6; D is perhaps TRBD1 (5 bases). Germline V gene sequence: CDR1 DFQATT, CDR2 SNEGSKA (reference sequence). Trimming cost V 4 bases and J 8 bases, with 15 bases left between them. CDR3 size: 14 residues. CDR3 in DNA: TGCAGTGCTAAAAAAACAACAGGCGATTCACCCCTCCACTTT. Amino acid sequence: CSAKKTTGDSPLHF.

The chain joins TRBV3-1 to TRBJ2-2, with TRBD2 matching 8 bases. This CDR3 is 15 amino acids long. Germline CDR1 reads LGHDT; CDR2 reads YNNKEL (reference sequence). The V segment lost 4 bases and the J segment 8 bases; nucleotides outside the gene matches: 9. The CDR3: CASSPQSGREGELFF. The CDR3 DNA sequence: TGTGCCAGCAGCCCCCAGAGCGGGAGAGAGGGGGAGCTGTTTTTT.

This clonotype was seen a few times. The genes are TRBV12-3 or TRBV12-4 and TRBJ1-4; the D gene is possibly TRBD1 (6 bases). With 3 bases removed from V and 8 bases from J, the gap between germline ends came to 19 bases. The CDR3 loop spans 16 amino acids. The CDR3 protein is CASSLGPTGLGEKLFF. The DNA of the CDR3 is TGTGCCAGCAGTTTGGGCCCAACAGGGCTTGGGGAAAAACTGTTTTTT.